The TCR beta chain described here comes from a study of cytomegalovirus exposure and HLA in healthy donors (TCRdb year 2017). Regarding the complete study: In an earlier analysis of 587 of the donors, 250 to 350 Gb of sequence data and 90 million to 120 million unique TCR beta sequences from 150 million to 200 million T cells were reported. All discovery cohort repertoires had been generated on a single sequencing platform. In a later genetic analysis, genome-wide SNP genotypes for about three fifths of the roughly 670 donors were used, and that subset was treated as a discovery cohort. About 310 gigabases of sequencing data and tens of millions of unique TCR sequences were included in an early release covering about 700 HLA-typed donors. Among some 410 genotyped donors of the cohort, an average of roughly 230,000 unique TCR beta nucleotide sequences was sequenced per donor, of which 15% to 20% were non-productive. Typing coverage differed by locus: A, B, C, DRB1 and DQB1 were typed in roughly 629-640 donors, DQA1 in 522, DPA1 in some 600, and DPB1 in 450 to 490. Using immunosequencing, the study profiled T cell repertoires from around 670 subjects and related those repertoires to cytomegalovirus serostatus. In a later analysis, previously published TCR beta repertoires from fewer than 750 donors were re-analyzed and high-resolution HLA genotyping was added so that TCR occurrence patterns could be studied. A separate validation cohort of about 110 different subjects was used in addition to the 666-subject first cohort. Class I and class II HLA loci were covered by the typing at four-digit resolution. To decide whether each TCR beta V gene segment behaved as functional or pseudogenic, an earlier analysis of approximately 590 of the donors relied on high-throughput TCR beta sequencing. Of the 398 genotyped donors, over 65% fell in the genetic ancestry cluster associated with self-reported Caucasian donors. Alongside the repertoire data, information on donor age, sex, ethnicity and CMV serostatus was compiled. High-throughput TCR immunosequencing, statistical association of individual TCRs with disease status, and machine learning were combined to predict cytomegalovirus infection status. Rather than using new phenotypic data, the later analysis identified candidate immune exposures from TCR beta sequences and from how often those sequences occurred across donors. The study aimed to test whether cataloging public T cell receptors could reveal signatures of past pathogen exposure. Roughly 5 DR-DQ haplotypes were treated as single units for association and clustering because of strong linkage in the cohort. Here is what the overall study found, with its caveats: A further reported finding was that TCR beta sequences accurately predicted the HLA-A and HLA-B alleles for most subjects in the first cohort. According to a later genetic analysis, donors in an Asian-associated ancestry cluster had fewer N-insertions in productive TCRs than the approximately 630-donor mean. A group of highly shared sequence variants was considered likely to be a technical artifact of the sequencing pipeline. In both the original and validation cohorts, the classifier was reported to diagnose cytomegalovirus status with high specificity and sensitivity. The only immune exposure information available for the cohort was CMV serostatus. A later analysis found that most CMV-associated TCR beta chains appeared HLA-restricted, with HLA associations seemingly driven largely by CMV exposure. This cohort had only TCR beta chains sequenced, and the lack of alpha or paired-chain data limited which features could be detected. In a later genetic analysis, a missense DCLRE1C variant was associated with V-gene and J-gene trimming of TCR beta chains, and the association was replicated in an independent cohort. A later analysis associated 16,951 TCR beta sequences with specific HLA alleles at a false discovery rate of 0.05. The earlier analysis of nearly 600 of the donors excluded some 15 rarely observed V segments, including chromosome 9 orphons, because counts were too low. According to a later analysis, TCR association rates differed among HLA loci, with DRB1 alleles showing the most associated TCRs and HLA-C alleles showing the fewest. Broadly in line with IMGT annotations, most TCR beta V segments showed up in productive rearrangements about 87% or about 30% of the time in an earlier analysis of several hundred of the donors. The authors suggested that the approach could potentially be extended to other disease states and immunological phenotypes. Some IMGT-functional V segments, including TRBV6-2 and TRBV6-3, could not be distinguished by the 87-base-pair reads and were therefore excluded. Linkage disequilibrium might explain the correlated functional status among segregating V segments, but an unknown experimental factor could not be ruled out. Most TCR sequences were observed very rarely across donors, whereas some public TCRs were present in many individuals. According to a later analysis, parvovirus B19, influenza, CMV and Epstein-Barr virus appeared linked to several top co-occurrence clusters. Because some donors lacked HLA typing at each locus, the association tests relied only on the typed subset. The presence/absence analyses assumed that sequencing depth was roughly uniform across donors, and that assumption may not be true. The study gave a list of roughly 150 TCR beta chains associated with cytomegalovirus. Assigning TCR associations to individual alleles was difficult when HLA alleles, especially DR and DQ, strongly co-occurred. In vitro tests confirmed that a few of the cytomegalovirus-associated TCR beta chains recognize cytomegalovirus antigens. Compared with equally common non-associated chains, HLA-associated TCR beta chains in a later analysis were more clonally expanded and had lower generation probabilities.

This clone appeared a few times. This receptor's antigen is unknown. No much larger clonotype is one base removed from it; base qualities were not supplied. In total, approximately 610 healthy bone marrow donors made up the cohort. At the time of sampling, all cohort members were nominally healthy, though unrecorded immune exposures were likely present. The donor tested CMV seropositive and was one of the 289 seropositive cohort members. A peripheral blood sample was collected from each donor, and TCR beta sequencing was performed on peripheral blood mononuclear cells. The Qiagen DNeasy Blood Extraction Kit was used to extract genomic DNA from the blood cell samples. The library was obtained by the immunoSEQ multiplex PCR assay. A mixture of 60 forward primers for TCR Vbeta segments and 13 reverse primers for TCR Jbeta segments was used in the multiplex PCR. The CDR3 region of rearranged TCR beta genes was amplified from genomic DNA with a multiplex PCR assay. The Illumina HiSeq System was used to sequence the amplified TCR beta libraries as 87-base-pair reads. In the paper's pipeline: A later analysis tallied roughly 78 million unique TCR beta chains across the 550 to 850 repertoires, and about 12 million of those chains were shared by two or more donors. Raw reads were error-corrected and collapsed into unique sequences with a nearest-neighbor algorithm that merged closely related sequences to remove PCR and sequencing errors. Alignment of CDR3 sequences to IMGT reference sequences was used to assign V, D and J gene segments. For a sequence to be retained, at least a six-nucleotide match to both a V gene segment and a J gene segment was required. Rearrangements were called productive when the CDR3 lacked stop codons and stayed in frame with V and J; all others were non-productive. CDR3 was defined according to IMGT convention as the region running from the second conserved V-encoded cysteine to the conserved J-encoded phenylalanine. The earlier analysis of 500 to 600 of the donors excluded sequences that lacked an unambiguous match to a single V gene segment. In an earlier analysis of around 590 of the donors, a V segment was called functional when productive rearrangements were above 56.7%, and segregating when the standard deviation between donors exceeded 5%. A statistical classification framework was developed to diagnose cytomegalovirus status using the catalog of TCR beta chain sequences. V and J gene assignment, in a later analysis, came from comparing TCR nucleotide sequences with IMGT/GENE-DB human TR gene sequences. In a later analysis, CDR3 sequences and most-parsimonious VDJ recombination scenarios were assigned using the TCRdist pipeline. A later analysis defined each TCR beta chain by its CDR3 amino acid sequence plus V-gene family, and excluded reads lacking a unique V-gene family. To address suspected cross-contamination and a sequencing artifact, a later analysis removed approximately 600 highly shared, low-generation-probability nucleotide sequences. In a later analysis, a clonal expansion index was calculated for each public chain from normalized within-repertoire ranks of inferred template counts. Generation probabilities in a later analysis came from a VDJ recombination model fitted to out-of-frame rearrangements, and those results were checked against IGoR. Hypergeometric tests were used in a later analysis to score TCR-TCR, TCR-HLA and TCR-CMV co-occurrence, with a repertoire-size bias correction applied to the TCR pairs. In a later analysis, false discovery rates were estimated by permuting HLA or CMV assignments 20 times. In a later analysis, co-occurring TCRs were grouped using DBSCAN, and TCRdist sequence similarity was added for clustering within HLA-allele-positive subsets. Repertoires with fewer than 30,000 or more than 120,000 public chains were left out of co-occurrence clustering, as were a few repertoires with anomalous nucleotide sharing. This immuneACCESS table, as held by TCRdb, lists in-frame sequences with V and J called but not all clones. Of the missing ones, under half trace to an unresolved V gene in checked studies; the others have no known cause. V and J calls and clone size follow that table, whereas D and trimming were derived from the DNA. For this sample the table gives 150,000 to 200,000 clones, of which about 12% were detected only once. Clones ranked in the top ten supply more than 7% of the sample.

Clipping removes 0 bases from V and 6 bases from J, with 10 as the unmatched junction base count. The CDR3 runs 16 residues from the cysteine to the phenylalanine. CDR3 DNA is the only sequence kept; it has 48 bases, read in frame from the first base. Sequences LGHNA (CDR1) and YSLEER (CDR2) are obtained from the germline V gene. The chain was built from TRBV4-3 and TRBJ1-1; the central 7 bases match TRBD1. Sequencing was performed on PBMCs. The clonotype comes from a man between 50 and 59 years old in good health and CMV-seropositive. The CDR3 region has the sequence CASSQDLVGGVPEAFF. In nucleotides, the sequence is TGCGCCAGCAGCCAAGATCTTGTAGGGGGCGTCCCTGAAGCTTTCTTT.